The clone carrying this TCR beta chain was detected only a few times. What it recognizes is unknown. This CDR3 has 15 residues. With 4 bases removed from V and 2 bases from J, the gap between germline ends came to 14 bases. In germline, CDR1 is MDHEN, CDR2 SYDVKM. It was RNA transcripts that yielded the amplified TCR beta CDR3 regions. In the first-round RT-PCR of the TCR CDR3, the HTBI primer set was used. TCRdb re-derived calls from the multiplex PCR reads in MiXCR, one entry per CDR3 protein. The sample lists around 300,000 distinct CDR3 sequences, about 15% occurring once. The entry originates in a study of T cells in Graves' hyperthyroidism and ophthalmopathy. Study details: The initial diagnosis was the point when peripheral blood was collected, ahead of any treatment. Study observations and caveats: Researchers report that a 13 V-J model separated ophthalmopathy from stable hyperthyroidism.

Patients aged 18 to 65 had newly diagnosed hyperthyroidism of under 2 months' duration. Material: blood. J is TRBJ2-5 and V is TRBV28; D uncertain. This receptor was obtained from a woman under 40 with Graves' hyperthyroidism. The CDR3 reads CASSSVGHIQETQYF. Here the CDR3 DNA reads TGTGCCAGCAGTTCAGTTGGTCACATACAAGAGACCCAGTACTTC.